The following is a TCR beta chain sequence with its context. Its antigen is still unknown. Through a sample-barcoded 5' primer and a J-beta primer mix, a second PCR was run for roughly 7 to 12 cycles. TCRdb reprocessed the 5' RACE reads with MiXCR, giving one entry per CDR3 protein. The repertoire holds more than 1,000,000 distinct CDR3 sequences, with approximately 26% as singletons. The data originate from a study of blood T cells in healthy people across ages. Overall study findings and caveats: A conclusive naive versus antigen-experienced comparison was prevented by the unsorted PBMCs.

The V and J ends lost 0 bases and 4 bases, in that order; junction bases with no gene match: 5. Germline lookup yields CDR1 MNHEY and CDR2 SVGAGI. This CDR3 has 15 residues. These data are also associated with another study on T cells of mothers and their children.

The sequence came from a girl aged 2 to 10 in good health. Source material: blood. V usage is TRBV6-5 and J usage is TRBJ2-5; TRBD1 aligns across 7 bases. The DNA for the CDR3 is TGTGCCAGCAGTTACTCGGTAACAGGGGTAGAGACCCAGTACTTC. Translated: CASSYSVTGVETQYF.